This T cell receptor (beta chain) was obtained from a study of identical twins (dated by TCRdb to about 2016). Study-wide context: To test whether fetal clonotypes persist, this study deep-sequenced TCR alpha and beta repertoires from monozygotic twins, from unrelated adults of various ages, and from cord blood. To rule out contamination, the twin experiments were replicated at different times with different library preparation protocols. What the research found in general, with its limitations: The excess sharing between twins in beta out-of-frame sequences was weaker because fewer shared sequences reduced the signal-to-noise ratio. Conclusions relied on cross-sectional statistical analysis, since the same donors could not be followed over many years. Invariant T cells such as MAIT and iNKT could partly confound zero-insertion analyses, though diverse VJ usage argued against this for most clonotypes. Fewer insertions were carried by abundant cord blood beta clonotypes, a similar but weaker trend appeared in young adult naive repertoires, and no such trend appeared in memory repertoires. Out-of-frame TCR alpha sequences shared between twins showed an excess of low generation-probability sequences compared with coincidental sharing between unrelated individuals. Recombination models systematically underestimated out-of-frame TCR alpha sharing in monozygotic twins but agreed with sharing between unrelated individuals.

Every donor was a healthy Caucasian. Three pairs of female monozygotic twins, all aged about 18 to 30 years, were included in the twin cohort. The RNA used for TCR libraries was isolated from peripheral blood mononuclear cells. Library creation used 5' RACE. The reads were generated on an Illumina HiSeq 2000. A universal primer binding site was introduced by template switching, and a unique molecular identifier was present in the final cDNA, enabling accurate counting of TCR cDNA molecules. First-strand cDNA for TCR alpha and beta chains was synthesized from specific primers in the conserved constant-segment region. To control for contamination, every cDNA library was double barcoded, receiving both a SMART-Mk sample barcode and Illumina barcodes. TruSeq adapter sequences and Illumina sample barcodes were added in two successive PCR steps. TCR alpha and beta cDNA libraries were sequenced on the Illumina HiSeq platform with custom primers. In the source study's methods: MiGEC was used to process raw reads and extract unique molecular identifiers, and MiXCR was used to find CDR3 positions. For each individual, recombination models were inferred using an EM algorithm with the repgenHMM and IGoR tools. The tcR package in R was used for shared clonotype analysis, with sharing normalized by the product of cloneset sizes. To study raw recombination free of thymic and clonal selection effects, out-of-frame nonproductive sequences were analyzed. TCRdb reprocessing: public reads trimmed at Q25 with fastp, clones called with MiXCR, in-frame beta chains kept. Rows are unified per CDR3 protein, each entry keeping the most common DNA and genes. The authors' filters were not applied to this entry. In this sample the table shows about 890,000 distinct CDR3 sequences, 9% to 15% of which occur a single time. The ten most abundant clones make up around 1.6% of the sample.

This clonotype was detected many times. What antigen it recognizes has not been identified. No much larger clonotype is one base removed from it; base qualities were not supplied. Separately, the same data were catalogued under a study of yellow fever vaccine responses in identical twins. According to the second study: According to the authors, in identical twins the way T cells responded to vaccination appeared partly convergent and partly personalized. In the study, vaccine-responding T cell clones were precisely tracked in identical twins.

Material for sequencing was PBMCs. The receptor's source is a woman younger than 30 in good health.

Read as DNA, the sequence is TGTGCCACCAGCAGTTTCCAAGAGACCCAGTACTTC. This sequence encodes CATSSFQETQYF. This chain joins TRBV15 to TRBJ2-5; no D gene can be assigned with confidence. V is shortened by 3 bases, J by 1 base, and the region joining them spans 3 bases. CDR1 and CDR2 are read off the germline V gene (reference sequence) as LNHNV and YYDKDF. From the cysteine up to the phenylalanine, the CDR3 has a length of 12 residues. The retained sequence is limited to the CDR3, 36 bases, with the frame set at the first base.